The T cell receptor beta chain described here comes from a study of T cells in Graves' hyperthyroidism and ophthalmopathy. The V gene lost 6 bases and the J gene lost 3 bases, with 14 bases spanning the gap. The CDR3 sequence is 14 residues long. Amplified regions were TCR beta CDR3 sequences from RNA transcripts. The TCR CDR3 first-round RT-PCR relied on the HTBI primer set. TCRdb passed the multiplex PCR reads through MiXCR, listing each CDR3 protein once. The profile shows about 640,000 distinct CDR3 sequences, less than 25% of them singletons. This clonotype has at least ten counts. The sequencing input was blood. The TCR comes from a man younger than 45 with Graves' ophthalmopathy. The genes are TRBV12-3 or TRBV12-4 and TRBJ1-1; perhaps TRBD1 as D (6 bases). CDR3 sequence: CASRRTGKHTEAFF. The CDR3 DNA sequence: TGTGCCAGCAGGAGAACAGGGAAGCACACTGAAGCTTTCTTT.